This T cell receptor (beta chain) was retrieved from a study of T cell changes during pregnancy in multiple sclerosis. The germline V gene encodes CDR1 SGHDN and CDR2 FVKESK. Trimming removed 4 bases at V and 5 bases at J, with 9 bases between. The CDR3 sequence is 13 residues long. Profiled with immunoSEQ multiplex PCR; TCRdb holds only in-frame clones, not every one. The repertoire holds under 120,000 clones, with roughly nine tenths as singletons. The receptor's source is a female donor with multiple sclerosis, enrolled in a pregnancy study. The starting material was peripheral blood, obtained after pregnancy. J is TRBJ2-4 and V is TRBV14; maybe TRBD2 (5 bases). The CDR3: CASSPGSENIQYF. The CDR3 DNA follows: TGTGCCAGCAGCCCGGGGTCGGAAAACATTCAGTACTTC.